Reported below is one TCR beta chain. The antigen remains undetermined. This CDR3 is built from 15 residues. Germline V gene sequence: CDR1 SGHTA, CDR2 FQGNSA. The entry originates in a study of cytomegalovirus exposure and HLA in healthy donors. The PCR had 60 Vbeta and 13 Jbeta primers. The assay was immunoSEQ multiplex PCR, and TCRdb's table has in-frame clones only and misses some. This table has approximately 150,000 clones, around 80% appearing once. Study-wide points: Roughly uniform depth of sequencing across donors was assumed in presence/absence analyses. Later on, an analysis tied about 17,000 TCR beta sequences to HLA alleles at 0.05 false discovery rate. Later analysis showed most CMV-associated TCR beta chains appearing HLA-restricted. The Asian-associated ancestry cluster reportedly had fewer N-insertions than the roughly 670-donor mean in a later analysis.

Sequenced sample: PBMCs. The genes are TRBV7-2 and TRBJ2-5; D possibly corresponds to TRBD2 (5 bases). The J call may be faulty, since TRBJ2-7 better matches the DNA end. This TCR came from a man between 18 and 29 years old in good health and CMV-seropositive. In DNA, the CDR3 is TGTGCCAGCAGTATAGTGGGAGACACGGCGTACGAGCAGTACTTC. This translates into CASSIVGDTAYEQYF.